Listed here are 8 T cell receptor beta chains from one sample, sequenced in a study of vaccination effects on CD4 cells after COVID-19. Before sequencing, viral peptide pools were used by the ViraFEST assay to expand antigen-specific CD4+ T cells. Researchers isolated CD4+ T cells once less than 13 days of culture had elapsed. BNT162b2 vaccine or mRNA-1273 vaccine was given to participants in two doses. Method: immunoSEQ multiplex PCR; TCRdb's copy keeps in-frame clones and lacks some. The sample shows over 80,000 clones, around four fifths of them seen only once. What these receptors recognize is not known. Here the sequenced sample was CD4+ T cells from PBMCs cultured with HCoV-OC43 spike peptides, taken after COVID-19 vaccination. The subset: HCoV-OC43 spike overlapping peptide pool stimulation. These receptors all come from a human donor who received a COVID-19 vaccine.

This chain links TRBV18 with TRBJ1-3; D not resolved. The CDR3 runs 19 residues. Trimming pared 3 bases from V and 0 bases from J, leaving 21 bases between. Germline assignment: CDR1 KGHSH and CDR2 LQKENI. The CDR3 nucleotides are TGTGCCAGCTCACCCCTCCCTATCGGAAGACAAGACTCTGGAAACACCATATATTTT. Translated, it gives CASSPLPIGRQDSGNTIYF.

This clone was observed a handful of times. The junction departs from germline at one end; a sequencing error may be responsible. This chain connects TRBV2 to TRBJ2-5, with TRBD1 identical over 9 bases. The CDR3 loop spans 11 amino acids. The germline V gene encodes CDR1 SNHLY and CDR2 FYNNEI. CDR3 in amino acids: CASSWETGGNF. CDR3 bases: TGTGCCAGCAGTTGGGAGACAGGGGGAAACTTC.

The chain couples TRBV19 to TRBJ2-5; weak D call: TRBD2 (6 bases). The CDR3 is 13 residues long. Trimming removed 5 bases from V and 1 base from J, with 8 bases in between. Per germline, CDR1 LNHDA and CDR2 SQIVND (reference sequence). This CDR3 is CASSAGRQETQYF. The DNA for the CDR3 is TGTGCCAGTAGTGCGGGGCGCCAAGAGACCCAGTACTTC.

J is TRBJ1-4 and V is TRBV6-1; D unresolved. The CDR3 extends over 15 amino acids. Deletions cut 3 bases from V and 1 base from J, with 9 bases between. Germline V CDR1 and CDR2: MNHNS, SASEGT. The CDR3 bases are TGTGCCAGCAGTGAGGGAGTAGTAACTAATGAAAAACTGTTTTTT. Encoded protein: CASSEGVVTNEKLFF.

The CDR3 DNA reads as TGTGCCAGCAGCTTAGCGCCTGGACAGGGGGGCTTAGGCTATGGCTACACCTTC. This sequence encodes CASSLAPGQGGLGYGYTF. The V and J genes are TRBV7-2 and TRBJ1-2, with TRBD1 matching over 10 bases. With 0 bases clipped from V and 4 bases from J, the junction kept 11 bases outside the gene matches. The germline V gene encodes CDR1 SGHTA and CDR2 FQGNSA. The CDR3 runs 18 residues.

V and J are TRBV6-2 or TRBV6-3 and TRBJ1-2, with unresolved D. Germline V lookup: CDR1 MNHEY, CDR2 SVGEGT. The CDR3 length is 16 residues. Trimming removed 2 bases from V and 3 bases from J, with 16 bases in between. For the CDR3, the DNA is TGTGCCAGCAGTTACCGGATAGGGCTTCCTGACTATGGCTACACCTTC. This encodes CASSYRIGLPDYGYTF.

The CDR3 is CASSLGGTADTEAFF. In DNA, the CDR3 is TGCGCCAGCAGCTTGGGAGGGACAGCGGACACTGAAGCTTTCTTT. V gene TRBV5-1 combines with J gene TRBJ1-1; 7 nucleotides line up with TRBD1. Germline values: CDR1 SGHRS, CDR2 YFSETQ. CDR3 length: 15 residues. V lost 0 bases to trimming and J lost 3 bases; unmatched junction nucleotides: 5. The variable domain in full, with the rest retrieved from reference TRBV5-1 and TRBJ1-1, is KAGVTQTPRYLIKTRGQQVTLSCSPISGHRSVSWYQQTPGQGLQFLFEYFSETQRNKGNFPGRFSGRQFSNSRSEMNVSTLELGDSALYLCASSLGGTADTEAFFGQGTRLTVV.

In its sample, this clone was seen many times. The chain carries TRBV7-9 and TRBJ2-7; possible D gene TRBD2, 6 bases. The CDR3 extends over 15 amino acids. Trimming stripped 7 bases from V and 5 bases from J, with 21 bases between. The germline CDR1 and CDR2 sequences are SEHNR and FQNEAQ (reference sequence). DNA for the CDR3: TGTGCCAGCACCTTGGGAGGTCACAAAGGGGACGAGCAGTACGTC. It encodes CASTLGGHKGDEQYV.